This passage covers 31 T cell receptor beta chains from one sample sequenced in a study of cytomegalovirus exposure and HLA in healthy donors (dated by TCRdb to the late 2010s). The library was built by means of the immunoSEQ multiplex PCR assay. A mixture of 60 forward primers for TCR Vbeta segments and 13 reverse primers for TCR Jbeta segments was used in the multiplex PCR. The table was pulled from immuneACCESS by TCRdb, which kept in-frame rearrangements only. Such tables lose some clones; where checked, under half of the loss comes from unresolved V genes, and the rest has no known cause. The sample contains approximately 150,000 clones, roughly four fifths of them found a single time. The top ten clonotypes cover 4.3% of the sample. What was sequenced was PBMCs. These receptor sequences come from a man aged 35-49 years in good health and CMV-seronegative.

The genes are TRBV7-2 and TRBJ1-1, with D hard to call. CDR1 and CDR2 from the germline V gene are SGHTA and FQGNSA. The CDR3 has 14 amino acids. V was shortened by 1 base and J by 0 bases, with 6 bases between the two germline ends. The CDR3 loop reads CASSLGGLNTEAFF. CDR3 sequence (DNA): TGTGCCAGCAGCTTAGGAGGTTTGAACACTGAAGCTTTCTTT.

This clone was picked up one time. Written as DNA, the CDR3 is TGTGCCAGCAGCTTAGCGGCCTCTCAAGAGACCCAGTACTTC. Translation gives CASSLAASQETQYF. The V call is TRBV7-9, the J call TRBJ2-5; no clear D. CDR1 is SEHNR and CDR2 is FQNEAQ in the germline V gene (reference sequence). The CDR3 sequence is 14 residues long. Trimming shortened V by 0 bases and J by 2 bases, and 7 bases separated the two germline ends.

The CDR3 nucleotides are TGTGCCAGCAGCCAAGGGGGCCTCAGCTCTGGAAACACCATATATTTT. Its protein is CASSQGGLSSGNTIYF. The chain employs TRBV7-8 and TRBJ1-3; 7 bases line up with TRBD1. This CDR3 region has 16 residues. In germline, CDR1 is SGHVS, CDR2 FQNEAQ. J was trimmed by 0 bases and V by 5 bases; bases with no gene match: 7.

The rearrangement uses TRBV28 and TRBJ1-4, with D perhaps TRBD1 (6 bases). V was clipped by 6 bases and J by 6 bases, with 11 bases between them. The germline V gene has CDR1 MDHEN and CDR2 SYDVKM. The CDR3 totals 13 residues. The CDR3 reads CASRRGGDEKLFF. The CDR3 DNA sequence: TGTGCCAGCAGGAGGGGGGGTGATGAAAAACTGTTTTTT.

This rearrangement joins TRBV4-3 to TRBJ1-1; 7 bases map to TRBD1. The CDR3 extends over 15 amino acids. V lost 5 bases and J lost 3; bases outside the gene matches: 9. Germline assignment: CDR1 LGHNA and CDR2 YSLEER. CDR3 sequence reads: CASSVDRAADTEAFF. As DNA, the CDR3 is TGCGCCAGCAGCGTAGACAGGGCCGCGGACACTGAAGCTTTCTTT.

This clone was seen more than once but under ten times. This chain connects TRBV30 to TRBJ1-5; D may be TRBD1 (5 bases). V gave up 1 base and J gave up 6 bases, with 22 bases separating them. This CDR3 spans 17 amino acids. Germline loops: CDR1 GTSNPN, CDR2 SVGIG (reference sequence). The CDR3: CAWSETDSYRVGQPQHF. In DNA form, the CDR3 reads TGTGCCTGGAGTGAGACAGACTCCTATAGGGTGGGTCAGCCCCAGCATTTT.

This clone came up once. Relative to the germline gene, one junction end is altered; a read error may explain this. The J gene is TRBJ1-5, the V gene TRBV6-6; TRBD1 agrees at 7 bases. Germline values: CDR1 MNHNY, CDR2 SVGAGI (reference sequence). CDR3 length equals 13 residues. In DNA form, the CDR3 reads TGTGCCAGCAGTTACGGGGGTACAGCACAGGGGACTTTT. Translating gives CASSYGGTAQGTF.

The CDR3 protein is CASSFSAGGPDTQYF. DNA for the CDR3: TGTGCCAGCAGCTTCTCGGCGGGGGGGCCGGATACGCAGTATTTT. The chain combines TRBV7-2 with TRBJ2-3; TRBD2 matches 9 bases. The germline gives CDR1 SGHTA, CDR2 FQGNSA. The CDR3 has 15 amino acids. V shed 3 bases and J 6 bases; nucleotides not matched to a gene: 7.

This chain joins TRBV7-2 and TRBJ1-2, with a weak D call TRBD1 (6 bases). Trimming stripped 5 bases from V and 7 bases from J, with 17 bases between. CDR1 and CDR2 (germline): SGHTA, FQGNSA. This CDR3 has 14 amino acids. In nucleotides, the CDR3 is TGTGCCAGCAGCCCCGGGGGGGCATCTATTGGCTACACCTTC. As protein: CASSPGGASIGYTF. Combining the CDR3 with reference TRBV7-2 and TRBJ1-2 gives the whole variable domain GAGVSQSPSNKVTEKGKDVELRCDPISGHTALYWYRQSLGQGLEFLIYFQGNSAPDKSGLPSDRFSAERTGGSVSTLTIQRTQQEDSAVYLCASSPGGASIGYTFGSGTRLTVV.

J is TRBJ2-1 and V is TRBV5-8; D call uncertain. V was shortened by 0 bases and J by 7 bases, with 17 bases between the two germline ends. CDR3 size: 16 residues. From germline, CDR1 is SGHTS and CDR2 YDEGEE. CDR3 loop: CASSLGEVAAFNEQFF. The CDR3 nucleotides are TGTGCCAGCAGCTTGGGTGAGGTAGCAGCCTTTAATGAGCAGTTCTTC.

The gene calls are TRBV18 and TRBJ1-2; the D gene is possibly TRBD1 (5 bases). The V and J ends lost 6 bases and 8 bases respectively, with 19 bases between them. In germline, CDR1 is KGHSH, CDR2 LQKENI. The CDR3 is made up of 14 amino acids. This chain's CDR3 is CASSSSDDRAGYTF. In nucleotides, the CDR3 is TGTGCCAGCTCCTCCAGCGACGACAGAGCCGGCTACACCTTC.

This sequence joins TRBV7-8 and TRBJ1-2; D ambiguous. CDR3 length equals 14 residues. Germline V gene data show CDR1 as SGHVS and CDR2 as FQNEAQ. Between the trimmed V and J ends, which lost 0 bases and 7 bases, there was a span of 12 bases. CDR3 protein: CASSLAIEDRGYTF. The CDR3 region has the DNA TGTGCCAGCAGCTTAGCGATTGAGGATCGTGGCTACACCTTC.

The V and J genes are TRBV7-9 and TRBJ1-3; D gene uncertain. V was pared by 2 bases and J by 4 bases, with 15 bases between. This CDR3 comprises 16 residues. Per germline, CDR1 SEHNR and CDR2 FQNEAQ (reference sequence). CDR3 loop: CASSLYMSGFGNTIYF. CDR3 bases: TGTGCCAGCAGCTTATATATGTCGGGTTTCGGAAACACCATATATTTT.

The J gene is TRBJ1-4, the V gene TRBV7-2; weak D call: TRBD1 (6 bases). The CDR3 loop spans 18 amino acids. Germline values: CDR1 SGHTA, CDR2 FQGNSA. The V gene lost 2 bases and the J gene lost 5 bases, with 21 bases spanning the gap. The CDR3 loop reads CASSLRGRAGGPNEKLFF. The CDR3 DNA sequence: TGTGCCAGCAGCTTAAGGGGCCGGGCCGGGGGGCCCAATGAAAAACTGTTTTTT.

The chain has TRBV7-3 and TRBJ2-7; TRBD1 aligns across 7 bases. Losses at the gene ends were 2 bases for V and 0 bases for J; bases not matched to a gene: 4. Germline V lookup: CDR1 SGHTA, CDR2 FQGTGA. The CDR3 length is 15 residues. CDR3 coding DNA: TGTGCCAGCAGCTTACGTCCAGGGGGCTCCTACGAGCAGTACTTC. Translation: CASSLRPGGSYEQYF.

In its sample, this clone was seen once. The CDR3 region is CASSLWTGTSGGNEQFF. The CDR3, as DNA: TGTGCCAGTAGTCTATGGACCGGGACTAGCGGGGGGAATGAGCAGTTCTTC. This sequence joins TRBV19 and TRBJ2-1; 15 positions match TRBD2. The V and J ends lost 5 bases and 7 bases, in that order; junction bases with no gene match: 9. This CDR3 is 17 amino acids long. The germline gives CDR1 LNHDA, CDR2 SQIVND (reference sequence).

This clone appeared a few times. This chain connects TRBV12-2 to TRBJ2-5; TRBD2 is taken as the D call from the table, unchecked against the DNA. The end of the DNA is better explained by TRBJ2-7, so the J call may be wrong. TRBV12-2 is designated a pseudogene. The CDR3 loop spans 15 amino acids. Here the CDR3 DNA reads TGTGCAAGTCGCTTTAGACTAGCGGGGGGCTACGAGCAGTACTTC. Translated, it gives CASRFRLAGGYEQYF.

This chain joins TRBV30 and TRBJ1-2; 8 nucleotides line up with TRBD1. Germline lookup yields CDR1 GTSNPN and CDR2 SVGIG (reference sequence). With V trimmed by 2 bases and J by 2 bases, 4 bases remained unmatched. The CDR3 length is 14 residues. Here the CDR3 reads CAWSRGQANYGYTF. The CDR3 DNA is TGTGCCTGGAGTAGGGGACAGGCGAACTATGGCTACACCTTC.

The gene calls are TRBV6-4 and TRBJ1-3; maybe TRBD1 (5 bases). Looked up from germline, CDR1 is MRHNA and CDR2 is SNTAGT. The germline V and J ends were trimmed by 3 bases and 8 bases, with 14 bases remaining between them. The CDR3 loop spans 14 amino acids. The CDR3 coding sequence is TGTGCCAGCAGTGAACAGGATGGTGCGGACACCATATATTTT. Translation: CASSEQDGADTIYF.

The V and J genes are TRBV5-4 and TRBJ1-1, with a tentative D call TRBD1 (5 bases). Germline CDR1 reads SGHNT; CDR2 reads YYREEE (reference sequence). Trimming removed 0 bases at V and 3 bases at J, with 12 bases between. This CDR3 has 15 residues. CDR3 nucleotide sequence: TGTGCCAGCAGCTTGGCGGGCAGGGTTGACACTGAAGCTTTCTTT. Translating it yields CASSLAGRVDTEAFF.

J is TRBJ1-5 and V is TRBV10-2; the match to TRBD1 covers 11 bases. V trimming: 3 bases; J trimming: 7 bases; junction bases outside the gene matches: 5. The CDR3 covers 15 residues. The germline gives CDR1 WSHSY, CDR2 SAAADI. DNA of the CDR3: TGCGCCAGCAGTGATAGGGGACAGGGGGGACAGCCCCAGCATTTT. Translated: CASSDRGQGGQPQHF.

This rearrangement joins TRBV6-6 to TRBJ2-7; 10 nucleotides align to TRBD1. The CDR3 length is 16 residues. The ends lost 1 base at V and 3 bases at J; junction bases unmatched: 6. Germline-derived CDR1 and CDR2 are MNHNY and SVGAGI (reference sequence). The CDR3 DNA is TGTGCCAGCAGTTACTGGATCCGGGACAGGGGCTACGAGCAGTACTTC. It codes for CASSYWIRDRGYEQYF.

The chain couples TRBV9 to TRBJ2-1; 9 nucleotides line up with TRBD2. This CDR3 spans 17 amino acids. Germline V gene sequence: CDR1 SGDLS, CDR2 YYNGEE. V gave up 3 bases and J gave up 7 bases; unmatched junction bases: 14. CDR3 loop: CASSGGLGRGGENEQFF. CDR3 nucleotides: TGTGCCAGCAGCGGGGGACTGGGGCGGGGGGGCGAGAATGAGCAGTTCTTC.

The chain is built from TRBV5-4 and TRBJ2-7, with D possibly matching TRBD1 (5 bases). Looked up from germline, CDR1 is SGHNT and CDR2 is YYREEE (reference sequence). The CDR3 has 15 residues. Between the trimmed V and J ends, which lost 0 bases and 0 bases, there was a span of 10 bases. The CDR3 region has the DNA TGTGCCAGCAGCTTGGGGACAAAAGGCTCCTACGAGCAGTACTTC. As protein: CASSLGTKGSYEQYF.

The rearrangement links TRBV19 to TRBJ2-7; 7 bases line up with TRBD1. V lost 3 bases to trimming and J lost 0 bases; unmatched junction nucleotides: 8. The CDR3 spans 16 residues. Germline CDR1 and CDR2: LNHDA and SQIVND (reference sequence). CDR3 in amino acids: CASSIPTGPGSYEQYF. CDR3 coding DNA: TGTGCCAGTAGTATCCCGACAGGGCCCGGCTCCTACGAGCAGTACTTC.

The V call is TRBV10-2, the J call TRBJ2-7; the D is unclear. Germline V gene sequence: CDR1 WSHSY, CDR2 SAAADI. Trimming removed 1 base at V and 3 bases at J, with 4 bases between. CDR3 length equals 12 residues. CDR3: CASSEFSYEQYF. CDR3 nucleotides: TGCGCCAGCAGTGAGTTTAGCTACGAGCAGTACTTC.

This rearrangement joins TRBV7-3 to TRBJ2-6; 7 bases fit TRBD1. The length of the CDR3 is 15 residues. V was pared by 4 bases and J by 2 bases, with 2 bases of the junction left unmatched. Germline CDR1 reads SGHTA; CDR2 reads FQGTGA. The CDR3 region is CASSYRGAGANVLTF. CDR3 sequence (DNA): TGTGCCAGCAGCTACAGGGGAGCTGGGGCCAACGTCCTGACTTTC. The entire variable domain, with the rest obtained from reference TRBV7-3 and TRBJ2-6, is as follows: GAGVSQTPSNKVTEKGKYVELRCDPISGHTALYWYRQSLGQGPEFLIYFQGTGAADDSGLPNDRFFAVRPEGSVSTLKIQRTERGDSAVYLCASSYRGAGANVLTFGAGSRLTVL.

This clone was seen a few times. In DNA, the CDR3 is TGTGCCAGCTACGGACAGGGGATGGGTGAAAAACTGTTTTTT. This gives the protein CASYGQGMGEKLFF. The chain employs TRBV2 and TRBJ1-4; TRBD1 aligns across 9 bases. J was trimmed by 7 bases and V by 8 bases; bases with no gene match: 8. In germline, CDR1 is SNHLY, CDR2 FYNNEI. The CDR3 runs to 14 residues.

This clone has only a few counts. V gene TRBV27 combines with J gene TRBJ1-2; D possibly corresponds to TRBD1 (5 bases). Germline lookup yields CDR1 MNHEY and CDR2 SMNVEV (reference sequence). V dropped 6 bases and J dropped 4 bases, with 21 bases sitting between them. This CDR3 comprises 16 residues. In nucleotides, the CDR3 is TGTGCCAGCAGCCCCTCGACAGCTTATTTGGCCTATGGCTACACCTTC. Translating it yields CASSPSTAYLAYGYTF.

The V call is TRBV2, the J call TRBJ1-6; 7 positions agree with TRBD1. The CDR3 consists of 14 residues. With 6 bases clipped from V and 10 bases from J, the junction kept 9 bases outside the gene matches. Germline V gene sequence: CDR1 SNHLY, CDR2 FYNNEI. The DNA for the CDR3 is TGTGCCAGCAGGAGAGGGGGCTTTCGGTCACCCCTCCACTTT. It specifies CASRRGGFRSPLHF.

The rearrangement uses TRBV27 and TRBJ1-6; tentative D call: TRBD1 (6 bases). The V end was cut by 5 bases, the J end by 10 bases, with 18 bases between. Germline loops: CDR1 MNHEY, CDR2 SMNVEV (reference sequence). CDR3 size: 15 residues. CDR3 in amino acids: CASSPTGGSGSPLHF. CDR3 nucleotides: TGTGCCAGCAGTCCGACAGGCGGGTCGGGATCACCCCTCCACTTT.